This TCR beta chain was sequenced in a study of blood T cell repertoires in COVID-19. Study in general: Whether acute or convalescent, the COVID-19 samples came from the United States, Italy and Spain. Sample material is recorded as cDNA or gDNA derived from T cells, B-cell-depleted T cells, or PBMCs.

Self-reported history from a screening survey and questionnaire set each donor's cohort. The ends were cut back, 0 bases at V and 5 bases at J, with 4 bases in the middle. The CDR3 runs 13 residues. Per the study methods: The assay estimated nucleated cells by amplifying reference gene primers. Sequencing was performed with immunoSEQ multiplex PCR; in TCRdb, only in-frame clones are kept and a portion is missing. V and J calls and clone size are given by that table; D and trimming were obtained from the DNA. Of about 250,000 clones detected, approximately 90% appear once; the ten largest clones hold around 3%.

V usage is TRBV12-3 or TRBV12-4 and J usage is TRBJ2-2; D unclear. The material sequenced was PBMCs or T cells enriched from blood (not recorded which). This clonotype was sampled from a woman between 45 and 60 years old who had recovered from COVID-19. CDR3 region: CASSLARTGELFF. The CDR3 nucleotides read TGTGCCAGCAGTTTAGCGCGAACCGGGGAGCTGTTTTTT.